One and the same sample provided the 23 T cell receptor beta chains below, sequenced in a study of shared clonotypes between healthy human individuals. Some clones are missing from TCRdb's copy, which holds only in-frame ones; the method was immunoSEQ multiplex PCR. The sample records 2 million to 2.5 million clones, roughly 90% being singletons. Material for sequencing was naive CD4+ T cells from PBMCs. Regarding subset: CD45RA+ positively selected. These receptors were collected from a man between 18 and 29 years old in good health. Some clones in this sample may be carry-over from other donors' samples.

This chain links TRBV4-2 with TRBJ2-5, with TRBD2 identical over 8 bases. Germline trimming cut 6 bases from V and 5 bases from J; bases unmatched to any gene: 20. The CDR3 spans 18 residues. Germline values: CDR1 LGHNA, CDR2 YNFKEQ. CDR3 loop: CASSKRTQGAGEGETQYF. The CDR3 DNA follows: TGTGCCAGCAGTAAAAGAACTCAGGGAGCGGGAGAAGGGGAGACCCAGTACTTC.

The chain joins TRBV29-1 to TRBJ1-2; 8 bases agree with TRBD1. CDR1 is SQVTM, CDR2 ANQGSEA, per germline. Trimming cost V 6 bases and J 8 bases; bases outside gene matches: 8. The CDR3 has 12 amino acids. CDR3 protein: CSVNDRGEGYTF. CDR3 nucleotides: TGCAGCGTGAATGACAGGGGAGAAGGCTACACCTTC.

V and J are TRBV27 and TRBJ2-5, with 9 bases fitting TRBD2. From germline, CDR1 is MNHEY and CDR2 SMNVEV (reference sequence). The J segment lost 5 bases and the V segment lost 4 bases, leaving 11 bases of the junction unmatched. The CDR3 sequence is 16 residues long. CDR3 in DNA: TGTGCCAGCAGTTCCCGCCCGGGACTAGCCTGGGAGACCCAGTACTTC. Amino acids: CASSSRPGLAWETQYF.

This chain's CDR3 is CASSPGTSGTTGTGELFF. DNA for the CDR3: TGTGCCAGCAGTCCCGGGACTAGCGGGACCACCGGCACCGGGGAGCTGTTTTTT. The rearrangement links TRBV7-3 to TRBJ2-2; 13 positions match TRBD2. Trimming took 6 bases from V and 4 from J; bases not matched to a gene: 11. The CDR3 runs to 18 residues. Germline V gene lookup returns CDR1 SGHTA and CDR2 FQGTGA.

This clone was observed a single time. The chain carries TRBV7-8 and TRBJ1-2, with D hard to call. This CDR3 is built from 15 residues. In germline, CDR1 is SGHVS, CDR2 FQNEAQ. V was trimmed by 0 bases and J by 1 base, leaving 9 bases between them. CDR3 amino acids: CASSLAQSFNYGYTF. CDR3 nucleotides: TGTGCCAGCAGCTTAGCTCAGTCCTTTAACTATGGCTACACCTTC.

The gene calls are TRBV14 and TRBJ2-1, with 8 bases aligning to TRBD2. CDR1 is SGHDN and CDR2 is FVKESK in the germline V gene. V shed 4 bases and J 0 bases; nucleotides not matched to a gene: 8. CDR3 length: 17 amino acids. CDR3 residues: CASSPIGGGPSYNEQFF. In DNA, the CDR3 is TGTGCCAGCAGCCCGATCGGGGGGGGACCCTCCTACAATGAGCAGTTCTTC.

As regards this clone: Other DNA sequences from this sample encode an identical CDR3 as well. V and J are TRBV9 and TRBJ2-2; no clear D. The CDR3 covers 14 residues. V was trimmed by 0 bases and J by 0 bases, leaving 3 bases between them. CDR1 and CDR2 (germline): SGDLS, YYNGEE. The CDR3 spells CASSVAPNTGELFF. The CDR3 coding sequence is TGTGCCAGCAGCGTAGCCCCGAACACCGGGGAGCTGTTTTTT.

The chain employs TRBV11-1 and TRBJ2-3; D gene uncertain. The CDR3 covers 12 residues. The V gene lost 5 bases and the J gene lost 8 bases, with 11 bases spanning the gap. Germline V gene sequence: CDR1 SGHAT, CDR2 FQDESV (reference sequence). In DNA, the CDR3 is TGTGCCAGCAGCCTAGGTGTGGGTACGCAGTATTTT. It yields the protein CASSLGVGTQYF.

V and J are TRBV18 and TRBJ2-1, with D perhaps assigned TRBD1 or TRBD2 (5 bases each). The CDR3 is 17 residues long. Trimming stripped 7 bases from V and 5 bases from J, with 24 bases between. The V gene's germline CDR1 is KGHSH and CDR2 LQKENI. The CDR3 loop is CASLSGQGYLSHNEQFF. Here the CDR3 DNA reads TGTGCCAGCTTAAGCGGCCAGGGTTACCTTTCCCACAATGAGCAGTTCTTC.

The V gene is TRBV19, the J gene TRBJ2-5, with D possibly being TRBD2 (6 bases). Germline CDR1 reads LNHDA; CDR2 reads SQIVND (reference sequence). The ends were cut back, 1 base at V and 4 bases at J, with 19 bases in the middle. The CDR3 covers 17 residues. CDR3 sequence reads: CASSIAVAGSGRETQYF. In nucleotides, the CDR3 is TGTGCCAGTAGTATAGCGGTTGCCGGGAGCGGGCGAGAGACCCAGTACTTC. The complete variable domain, with remaining parts taken from reference TRBV19 and TRBJ2-5, reads DGGITQSPKYLFRKEGQNVTLSCEQNLNHDAMYWYRQDPGQGLRLIYYSQIVNDFQKGDIAEGYSVSREKKESFPLTVTSAQKNPTAFYLCASSIAVAGSGRETQYFGPGTRLLVL.

The chain joins TRBV6-1 to TRBJ2-1; 8 bases align to TRBD2. CDR3 length: 12 residues. The trim removed 5 bases at V and 14 bases at J, leaving 8 bases unmatched. CDR1 is MNHNS and CDR2 is SASEGT in the germline V gene. CDR3 coding DNA: TGTGCCAGCAGTTCTCCTAGCGGGTTGGAGTTCTTC. It yields the protein CASSSPSGLEFF.

DNA for the CDR3: TGTGCCAGCAGCTGGGACAACTATAATTCACCCCTCCACTTT. Residues: CASSWDNYNSPLHF. The chain carries TRBV7-9 and TRBJ1-6, with D perhaps matching TRBD1 (6 bases). This CDR3 is built from 14 residues. V was pared by 4 bases and J by 3 bases, with 7 bases between. The V gene's germline CDR1 is SEHNR and CDR2 FQNEAQ (reference sequence).

This chain uses TRBV7-8 with TRBJ2-3; D remains unclear. Germline values: CDR1 SGHVS, CDR2 FQNEAQ. V lost 4 bases and J lost 0, with 14 bases in between. This CDR3 region has 16 residues. CDR3 protein: CASSSRRRSSTDTQYF. Here the CDR3 DNA reads TGTGCCAGCAGCTCCCGTAGGCGGTCTAGCACAGATACGCAGTATTTT.

V gene TRBV6-4 combines with J gene TRBJ2-6, with D maybe TRBD1 (6 bases). V was clipped by 5 bases and J by 0 bases, with 14 bases between them. The germline gives CDR1 MRHNA, CDR2 SNTAGT. The CDR3 totals 17 residues. CDR3 sequence (DNA): TGTGCCAGCAGTCTGCAGGGGATAAGCTCTGGGGCCAACGTCCTGACTTTC. Protein sequence: CASSLQGISSGANVLTF.

This clone was seen just once. The chain uses TRBV11-2 and TRBJ2-6, with unresolved D. CDR1 SGHAT and CDR2 FQNNGV come from the germline V gene. V dropped 5 bases and J dropped 0 bases, with 17 bases sitting between them. This CDR3 is 18 amino acids long. CDR3 bases: TGTGCCAGCAGCGGCCCCCTTTACGACGTCTCTGGGGCCAACGTCCTGACTTTC. Encoded protein: CASSGPLYDVSGANVLTF.

Concerning this clone: The identical CDR3 is also encoded by other nucleotide sequences in the sample. CDR3 bases: TGTGCCAGCAGCTTAGGGATGAACACTGAAGCTTTCTTT. As protein: CASSLGMNTEAFF. The J gene is TRBJ1-1, the V gene TRBV5-6; the D is unclear. Germline V gene lookup returns CDR1 SGHDT and CDR2 YYEEEE. Trimming shortened V by 2 bases and J by 0 bases, and 5 bases separated the two germline ends. CDR3 size: 13 residues.

V is TRBV18 and J is TRBJ2-3; 7 nucleotides match TRBD2. CDR1 KGHSH and CDR2 LQKENI come from the germline V gene. The junction had 8 bases not matched to a gene; V was cut back by 4 bases and J by 4 bases. The CDR3 totals 15 residues. The CDR3 sequence: CASSRPGRVADTQYF. The CDR3 coding sequence is TGTGCCAGCTCACGGCCAGGGAGGGTCGCAGATACGCAGTATTTT.

This clone was picked up one time. The V call is TRBV5-1, the J call TRBJ1-1; D is unclear. Trimming took 1 base from V and 9 from J, leaving 13 bases between them. The CDR3 sequence is 13 residues long. The V gene's germline CDR1 is SGHRS and CDR2 YFSETQ. CDR3 region: CASSLNRALKAFF. The CDR3 nucleotides read TGCGCCAGCAGCTTGAACCGGGCCCTAAAAGCTTTCTTT.

The chain couples TRBV5-4 to TRBJ1-4; no clear D gene. Germline CDR1 is SGHNT and CDR2 is YYREEE (reference sequence). CDR3 length equals 14 residues. V lost 5 bases to trimming and J lost 5 bases, with 13 bases between them. The CDR3 nucleotides are TGTGCCAGCAGTTCTGACGGACCGAATGAAAAACTGTTTTTT. Translated, it gives CASSSDGPNEKLFF.

The genes are TRBV5-1 and TRBJ2-7, with 16 nucleotides matching TRBD2. The CDR3 is made up of 16 amino acids. After removal of 4 bases from V and 6 bases from J, the junction contained 7 bases not matched to a gene. CDR1 is SGHRS and CDR2 is YFSETQ in the germline V gene. The chain's CDR3 is CASSPGTSGRAFEQYF. DNA for the CDR3: TGCGCCAGCAGCCCCGGGACTAGCGGGAGGGCCTTCGAGCAGTACTTC. Full variable domain (outside the CDR3, taken from reference TRBV5-1 and TRBJ2-7): KAGVTQTPRYLIKTRGQQVTLSCSPISGHRSVSWYQQTPGQGLQFLFEYFSETQRNKGNFPGRFSGRQFSNSRSEMNVSTLELGDSALYLCASSPGTSGRAFEQYFGPGTRLTVT.

V gene TRBV7-2 combines with J gene TRBJ2-7; 7 positions agree with TRBD2. The germline V gene has CDR1 SGHTA and CDR2 FQGNSA. The CDR3 contains 16 residues. V trimming: 2 bases; J trimming: 1 base; junction bases outside the gene matches: 8. CDR3 bases: TGTGCCAGCAGCTTAAGGGGCGGGAGAGCTTCCTACGAGCAGTACTTC. It is translated as CASSLRGGRASYEQYF. The entire variable domain, with the rest obtained from reference TRBV7-2 and TRBJ2-7, is as follows: GAGVSQSPSNKVTEKGKDVELRCDPISGHTALYWYRQSLGQGLEFLIYFQGNSAPDKSGLPSDRFSAERTGGSVSTLTIQRTQQEDSAVYLCASSLRGGRASYEQYFGPGTRLTVT.

The rearrangement uses TRBV5-1 and TRBJ2-5, with no clear D. This CDR3 is 14 amino acids long. Germline values: CDR1 SGHRS, CDR2 YFSETQ. The ends were cut back, 7 bases at V and 1 base at J, with 14 bases in the middle. Here the CDR3 DNA reads TGCGCCAGCGCGCCTCAGAACCCCCAAGAGACCCAGTACTTC. Its protein product is CASAPQNPQETQYF.

The chain employs TRBV5-1 and TRBJ2-6; tentatively, D is TRBD2 (6 bases). There are 18 residues in the CDR3. V shed 4 bases and J shed 0 bases, with 17 bases lying between them. Germline V gene lookup returns CDR1 SGHRS and CDR2 YFSETQ. CDR3: CASSPEGTLVSGANVLTF. CDR3 nucleotides: TGCGCCAGCAGCCCGGAGGGGACGCTAGTCTCTGGGGCCAACGTCCTGACTTTC.